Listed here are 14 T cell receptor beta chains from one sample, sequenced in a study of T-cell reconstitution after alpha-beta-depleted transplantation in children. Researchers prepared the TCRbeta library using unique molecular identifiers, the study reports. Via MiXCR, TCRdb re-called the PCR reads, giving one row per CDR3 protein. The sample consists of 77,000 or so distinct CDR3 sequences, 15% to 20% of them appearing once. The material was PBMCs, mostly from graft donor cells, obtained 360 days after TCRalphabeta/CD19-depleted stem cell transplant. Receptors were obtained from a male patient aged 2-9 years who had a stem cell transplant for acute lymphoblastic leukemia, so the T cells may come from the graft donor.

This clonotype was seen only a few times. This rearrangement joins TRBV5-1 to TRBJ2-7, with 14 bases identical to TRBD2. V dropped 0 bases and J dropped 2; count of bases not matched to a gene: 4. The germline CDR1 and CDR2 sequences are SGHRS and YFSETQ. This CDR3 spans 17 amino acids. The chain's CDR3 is CASSLERTSGRTYEQYF. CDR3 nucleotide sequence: TGCGCCAGCAGCTTGGAGCGGACTAGCGGGAGGACCTACGAGCAGTACTTC.

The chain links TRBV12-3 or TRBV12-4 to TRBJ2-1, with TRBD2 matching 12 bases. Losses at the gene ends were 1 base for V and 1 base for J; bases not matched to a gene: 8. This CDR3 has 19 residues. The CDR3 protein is CASSLGPSGRVPSYNEQFF. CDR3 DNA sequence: TGTGCCAGCAGTTTAGGTCCTAGCGGGAGGGTCCCTTCCTACAATGAGCAGTTCTTC.

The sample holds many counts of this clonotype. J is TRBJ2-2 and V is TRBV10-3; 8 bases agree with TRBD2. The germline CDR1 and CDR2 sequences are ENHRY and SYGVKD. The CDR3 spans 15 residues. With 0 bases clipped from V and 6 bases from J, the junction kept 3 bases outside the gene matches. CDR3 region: CAISESKGLAGELFF. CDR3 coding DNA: TGTGCCATCAGTGAGTCGAAGGGACTAGCCGGGGAGCTGTTTTTT.

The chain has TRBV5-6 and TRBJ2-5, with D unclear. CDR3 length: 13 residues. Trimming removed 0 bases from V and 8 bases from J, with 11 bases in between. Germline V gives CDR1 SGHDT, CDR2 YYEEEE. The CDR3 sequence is CASSLGMAGTQYF. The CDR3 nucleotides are TGTGCCAGCAGCTTGGGGATGGCCGGTACCCAGTACTTC.

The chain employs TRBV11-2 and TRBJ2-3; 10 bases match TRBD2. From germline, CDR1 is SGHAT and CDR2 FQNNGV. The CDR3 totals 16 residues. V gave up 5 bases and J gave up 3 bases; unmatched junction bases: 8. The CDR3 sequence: CASSITSGMFTDTQYF. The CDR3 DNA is TGTGCCAGCAGCATAACTAGCGGGATGTTTACAGATACGCAGTATTTT.

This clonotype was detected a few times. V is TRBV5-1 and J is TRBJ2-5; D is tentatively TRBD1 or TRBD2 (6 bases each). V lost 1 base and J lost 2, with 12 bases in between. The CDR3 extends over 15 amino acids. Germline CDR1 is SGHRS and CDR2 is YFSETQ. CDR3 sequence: CASSLRGVRQETQYF. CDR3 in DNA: TGCGCCAGCAGCTTGAGGGGGGTAAGGCAAGAGACCCAGTACTTC.

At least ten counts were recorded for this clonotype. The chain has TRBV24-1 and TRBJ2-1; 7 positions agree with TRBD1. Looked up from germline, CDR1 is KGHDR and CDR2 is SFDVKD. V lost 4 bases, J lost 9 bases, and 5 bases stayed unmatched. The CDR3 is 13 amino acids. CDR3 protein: CATSDPNRGEQFF. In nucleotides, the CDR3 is TGTGCCACCAGTGACCCAAACAGGGGTGAGCAGTTCTTC.

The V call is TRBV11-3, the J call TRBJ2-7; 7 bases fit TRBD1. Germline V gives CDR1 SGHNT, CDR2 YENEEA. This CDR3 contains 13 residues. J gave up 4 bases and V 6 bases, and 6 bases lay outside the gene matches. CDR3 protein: CASRPGTEYEQYF. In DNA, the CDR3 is TGTGCCAGCAGACCCGGGACAGAATACGAGCAGTACTTC.

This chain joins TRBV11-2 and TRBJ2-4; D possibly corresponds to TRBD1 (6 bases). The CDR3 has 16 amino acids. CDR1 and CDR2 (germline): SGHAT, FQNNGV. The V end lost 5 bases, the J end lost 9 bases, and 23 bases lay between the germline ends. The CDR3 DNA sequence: TGTGCCAGCAGCCTCCGGACAGAGCCCAGGTTGGGCATTCAGTACTTC. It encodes CASSLRTEPRLGIQYF.

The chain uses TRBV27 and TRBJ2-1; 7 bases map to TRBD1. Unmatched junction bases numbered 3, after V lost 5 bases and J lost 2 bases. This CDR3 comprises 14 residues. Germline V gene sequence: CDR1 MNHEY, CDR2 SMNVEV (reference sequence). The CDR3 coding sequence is TGTGCCAGCAGTCGTGGGACAGCCTACAATGAGCAGTTCTTC. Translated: CASSRGTAYNEQFF.

CDR3 DNA: TGTGCCAGCAGCTTAAACGGACAGGGGACCAAAAACATTCAGTACTTC. Encoded protein: CASSLNGQGTKNIQYF. The chain uses TRBV7-9 and TRBJ2-4, with TRBD1 matching over 9 bases. The trim removed 2 bases at V and 2 bases at J, leaving 4 bases unmatched. Germline CDR1 is SEHNR and CDR2 is FQNEAQ (reference sequence). CDR3 size: 16 residues. Drawing the rest from reference TRBV7-9 and TRBJ2-4, the complete variable domain is DTGVSQNPRHKITKRGQNVTFRCDPISEHNRLYWYRQTLGQGPEFLTYFQNEAQLEKSRLLSDRFSAERPKGSFSTLEIQRTEQGDSAMYLCASSLNGQGTKNIQYFGAGTRLSVL.

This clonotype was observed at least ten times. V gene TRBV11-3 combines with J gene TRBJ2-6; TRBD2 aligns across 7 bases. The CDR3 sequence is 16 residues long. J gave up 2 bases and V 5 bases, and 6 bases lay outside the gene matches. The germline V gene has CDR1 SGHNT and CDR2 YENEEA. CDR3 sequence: CASSTRGVTGANVLTF. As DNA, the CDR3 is TGTGCCAGCAGCACCCGGGGGGTAACTGGGGCCAACGTCCTGACTTTC.

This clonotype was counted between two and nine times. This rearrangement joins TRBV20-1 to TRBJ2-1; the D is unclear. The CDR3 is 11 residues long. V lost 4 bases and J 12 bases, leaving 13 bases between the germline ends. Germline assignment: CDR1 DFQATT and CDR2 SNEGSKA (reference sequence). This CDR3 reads CSATDSIRQFF. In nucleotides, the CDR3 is TGCAGTGCTACTGATAGTATTCGGCAGTTCTTC.

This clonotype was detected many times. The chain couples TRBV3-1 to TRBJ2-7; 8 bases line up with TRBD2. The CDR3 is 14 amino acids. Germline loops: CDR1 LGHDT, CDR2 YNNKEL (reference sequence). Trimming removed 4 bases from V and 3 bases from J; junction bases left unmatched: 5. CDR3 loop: CASSLPGLVYEQYF. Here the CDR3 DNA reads TGTGCCAGCAGCCTCCCGGGACTAGTCTACGAGCAGTACTTC.